This TCR beta chain stems from a study of blood T cell repertoires in COVID-19. About the study: COVID-19 samples collected from the United States, Italy and Spain covered acute and convalescent phases. T cells, B-cell-depleted T cells, or PBMCs provided the cDNA or gDNA that served as material.

Authors' methods: Amplifying reference gene primers gave estimates of nucleated cell counts. Only in-frame clones appear in the TCRdb table, and some are missing; sequencing was by immunoSEQ multiplex PCR. The D gene and trimming were derived from the DNA, and the V and J assignments and clone size from that table. This sample has 130,000 to 150,000 clones, with approximately 80% found just once. The receptor was isolated from a woman aged 40-49 years with active or convalescent COVID-19. Sample: peripheral blood.

As DNA, the CDR3 is TGTGCCAGCAGCCAAGGTTTTTGGGCGGGAGGGCCTATTAATGAGCAGTTCTTC. Amino acids: CASSQGFWAGGPINEQFF. The chain uses TRBV3-1 (or the pseudogene TRBV3-2) and TRBJ2-1, with 9 positions matching TRBD2. The CDR3 is 18 residues long. The germline gives CDR1 LGHDT, CDR2 YNNKEL (reference sequence). The V segment lost 1 base and the J segment 7 bases; nucleotides outside the gene matches: 14.